The 32 T cell receptor beta chains given below trace back to one sample, sequenced in a study of Tregs in tolerant kidney transplant recipients. Mixed chimerism was transient after nonmyeloablative marrow transplants from related graft donors. Assay used: immunoSEQ multiplex PCR; TCRdb lists only in-frame clones, some missing. The table lists approximately 81,000 clones, 91% of them singletons. Material: CD4+ T cells from blood (PBMCs), obtained 24 months after the transplant. The receptors derive from a human patient who received a combined kidney and bone marrow transplant. Some T cells may be transferred from the graft donor.

The chain carries TRBV4-3 and TRBJ1-2; D gene unclear. With 2 bases removed from V and 7 bases from J, the gap between germline ends came to 14 bases. CDR3 length: 14 residues. CDR1 and CDR2 from the germline V gene are LGHNA and YSLEER. The chain's CDR3 is CASSQRPVGRGYTF. CDR3 nucleotide sequence: TGCGCCAGCAGCCAACGTCCAGTTGGCCGTGGCTACACCTTC.

V and J are TRBV18 and TRBJ2-2; D perhaps matches TRBD1 (6 bases). Germline assignment: CDR1 KGHSH and CDR2 LQKENI. CDR3 length equals 17 residues. V lost 0 bases, J lost 0 bases, and 11 bases lay in between. The CDR3 sequence: CASSPPVGQTNTGELFF. The CDR3 nucleotides read TGTGCCAGCTCACCACCTGTAGGACAGACGAACACCGGGGAGCTGTTTTTT.

The J gene is TRBJ2-1, the V gene TRBV4-3; D may be TRBD2 (6 bases). V lost 1 base to trimming and J lost 8 bases, with 15 bases between them. The CDR3 is 15 amino acids. In germline, CDR1 is LGHNA, CDR2 YSLEER. The CDR3: CASSQGLGALDEQFF. CDR3 nucleotides: TGCGCCAGCAGCCAAGGACTAGGTGCGCTTGATGAGCAGTTCTTC.

This rearrangement joins TRBV28 to TRBJ2-3; 7 bases match TRBD2. The CDR3 is made up of 15 amino acids. The J segment lost 2 bases and the V segment lost 6 bases, leaving 8 bases of the junction unmatched. CDR1 is MDHEN and CDR2 is SYDVKM in the germline V gene. CDR3 region: CASSIAGVATDTQYF. Here the CDR3 DNA reads TGTGCCAGCAGCATTGCGGGAGTGGCCACAGATACGCAGTATTTT.

The V and J genes are TRBV11-2 and TRBJ2-7; D possibly corresponds to TRBD1 (6 bases). This CDR3 spans 14 amino acids. Trimming removed 4 bases from V and 2 bases from J, with 12 bases in between. From germline, CDR1 is SGHAT and CDR2 FQNNGV. CDR3 nucleotide sequence: TGTGCCAGCAGCTCAACTGGGGGCACCTACGAGCAGTACTTC. Encoded protein: CASSSTGGTYEQYF.

The chain combines TRBV18 with TRBJ1-2; a weak D match, TRBD1 (6 bases). Deletions cut 6 bases from V and 4 bases from J, with 21 bases between. The CDR3 length is 16 residues. The germline V gene has CDR1 KGHSH and CDR2 LQKENI. CDR3 in DNA: TGTGCCAGCTCGCCTCGGACAGATGCAACTCCCTATGGCTACACCTTC. Amino acids: CASSPRTDATPYGYTF.

This clone has just one count. The gene calls are TRBV27 and TRBJ2-3; no clear D. The CDR3 runs to 13 residues. CDR1 and CDR2 from the germline V gene are MNHEY and SMNVEV (reference sequence). Trimming removed 3 bases at V and 2 bases at J, with 6 bases between. The CDR3 bases are TGTGCCAGCAGTTTTTTCTCCACAGATACGCAGTATTTT. Encoded protein: CASSFFSTDTQYF.

CDR3 region: CASSRTRVSSGSSYNEQFF. CDR3 in DNA: TGTGCCAGCAGCCGTACAAGGGTGTCTAGCGGTAGCTCCTACAATGAGCAGTTCTTC. The genes are TRBV11-1 and TRBJ2-1; TRBD2 aligns across 7 bases. Trimming at V came to 5 bases and at J to 0 bases, leaving 16 bases not matched to a gene. The CDR3 length is 19 residues. In germline, CDR1 is SGHAT, CDR2 FQDESV (reference sequence).

V is TRBV5-4 and J is TRBJ2-3; D remains ambiguous. Trimming cost V 3 bases and J 0 bases, with 14 bases left between them. CDR3 size: 16 residues. Per the germline V gene, CDR1 is SGHNT and CDR2 is YYREEE (reference sequence). The CDR3 DNA sequence: TGTGCCAGCAGCTCCGCTTCGAGCGCGAGCACAGATACGCAGTATTTT. It translates to CASSSASSASTDTQYF.

The rearrangement links TRBV11-2 to TRBJ2-3; 8 bases are shared with TRBD2. Germline V CDR1 and CDR2: SGHAT, FQNNGV. CDR3 length: 16 residues. Trimming cost V 3 bases and J 2 bases; bases outside gene matches: 7. Here the CDR3 DNA reads TGTGCCAGCAGCTTGTCGGGAGGGATAAACACAGATACGCAGTATTTT. Translation gives CASSLSGGINTDTQYF. The whole variable domain, filled in from reference TRBV11-2 and TRBJ2-3, reads EAGVAQSPRYKIIEKRQSVAFWCNPISGHATLYWYQQILGQGPKLLIQFQNNGVVDDSQLPKDRFSAERLKGVDSTLKIQPAKLEDSAVYLCASSLSGGINTDTQYFGPGTRLTVL.

The rearrangement joins TRBV14 to TRBJ2-5; TRBD2 matches 7 bases. V was clipped by 0 bases and J by 7 bases; unmatched bases: 8. Germline values: CDR1 SGHDN, CDR2 FVKESK. This CDR3 is 15 amino acids long. DNA of the CDR3: TGTGCCAGCAGCCAAGATGGGACTATCTCACGGACCCAGTACTTC. This translates into CASSQDGTISRTQYF.

The genes are TRBV6-5 and TRBJ2-7; TRBD1 is a possible D gene (5 bases). Germline V lookup: CDR1 MNHEY, CDR2 SVGAGI. The CDR3 length is 15 residues. V was cut by 2 bases and J by 0 bases, with 11 bases left in between. CDR3 protein: CASSYEQGFSYEQYF. DNA for the CDR3: TGTGCCAGCAGTTACGAGCAGGGTTTCTCCTACGAGCAGTACTTC.

The chain recombines TRBV27 with TRBJ2-7, with 8 bases identical to TRBD1. After removal of 6 bases from V and 2 bases from J, the junction contained 12 bases not matched to a gene. The CDR3 is made up of 16 amino acids. Germline-derived CDR1 and CDR2 are MNHEY and SMNVEV (reference sequence). CDR3 bases: TGTGCCAGCAGGCAAACCCGGACAGGGAGACCCTACGAGCAGTACTTC. Amino acid sequence: CASRQTRTGRPYEQYF.

CDR3 sequence: CASSTRGGQETQYF. The CDR3 DNA follows: TGTGCCAGCTCAACACGGGGGGGCCAGGAGACCCAGTACTTC. The chain uses TRBV18 and TRBJ2-5; 8 nucleotides match TRBD2. Germline loops: CDR1 KGHSH, CDR2 LQKENI. This CDR3 is 14 amino acids long. Trimming cost V 5 bases and J 5 bases; bases outside gene matches: 7.

The chain combines TRBV4-3 with TRBJ1-3; 7 bases align to TRBD1. The ends lost 0 bases at V and 1 base at J; junction bases unmatched: 15. The CDR3 length is 20 residues. Germline CDR1 and CDR2: LGHNA and YSLEER. The CDR3 coding sequence is TGCGCCAGCAGCCAAGATTGGAGGGAAAGGGGGCTTCTTTCTGGAAACACCATATATTTT. Protein product: CASSQDWRERGLLSGNTIYF.

The rearrangement joins TRBV10-3 to TRBJ1-2; TRBD1 matches at 10 bases. V gave up 3 bases and J gave up 5 bases; unmatched junction bases: 6. This CDR3 has 15 residues. Germline V gene lookup returns CDR1 ENHRY and CDR2 SYGVKD. The CDR3 spells CAISDYRDRGYGYTF. DNA for the CDR3: TGTGCCATCAGTGATTACCGGGACAGGGGATATGGCTACACCTTC.

J is TRBJ2-1 and V is TRBV7-2; D might be TRBD1 (5 bases). CDR1 SGHTA and CDR2 FQGNSA come from the germline V gene. V lost 1 base and J lost 1, with 20 bases in between. The CDR3 loop spans 19 amino acids. The CDR3 bases are TGTGCCAGCAGCTTAGTCCGCCTGGCAGGGCTGGGGTCCTACAATGAGCAGTTCTTC. It is translated as CASSLVRLAGLGSYNEQFF.

The CDR3 nucleotides read TGTGCCAGCTCACCGACAGGGTCCCCTTCACCCCTCCACTTT. This gives the protein CASSPTGSPSPLHF. V is TRBV18 and J is TRBJ1-6; 7 nucleotides align to TRBD1. The ends lost 3 bases at V and 9 bases at J; junction bases unmatched: 5. Germline V CDR1 and CDR2: KGHSH, LQKENI. This CDR3 contains 14 residues.

The genes are TRBV6-4 and TRBJ2-7; 7 bases map to TRBD2. Germline V lookup: CDR1 MRHNA, CDR2 SNTAGT. J was trimmed by 2 bases and V by 5 bases; bases with no gene match: 9. The CDR3 length is 15 residues. This CDR3 is CASSLELASTYEQYF. The DNA of the CDR3 is TGTGCCAGCAGTTTAGAACTAGCGAGCACCTACGAGCAGTACTTC.

This clone is a singleton in its sample. The rearrangement joins TRBV19 to TRBJ2-5; D gene ambiguous. The V end lost 5 bases, the J end lost 3 bases, and 13 bases lay between the germline ends. This CDR3 is built from 14 residues. Germline V gene sequence: CDR1 LNHDA, CDR2 SQIVND (reference sequence). DNA for the CDR3: TGTGCCAGTAGTTTACAACAAACCGAAGAGACCCAGTACTTC. Its translation: CASSLQQTEETQYF. The full variable domain, rest sourced from reference TRBV19 and TRBJ2-5, is DGGITQSPKYLFRKEGQNVTLSCEQNLNHDAMYWYRQDPGQGLRLIYYSQIVNDFQKGDIAEGYSVSREKKESFPLTVTSAQKNPTAFYLCASSLQQTEETQYFGPGTRLLVL.

This clone was picked up one time. The chain uses TRBV7-9 and TRBJ2-5; 7 nucleotides line up with TRBD1. Germline CDR1 SEHNR, CDR2 FQNEAQ (reference sequence). This CDR3 comprises 15 residues. The trim removed 4 bases at V and 4 bases at J, leaving 9 bases unmatched. The DNA for the CDR3 is TGTGCCAGCAGCTCATCCAAGACAGGGATAGAGACCCAGTACTTC. Its translation: CASSSSKTGIETQYF. Based on the CDR3 plus reference TRBV7-9 and TRBJ2-5, the full variable domain is DTGVSQNPRHKITKRGQNVTFRCDPISEHNRLYWYRQTLGQGPEFLTYFQNEAQLEKSRLLSDRFSAERPKGSFSTLEIQRTEQGDSAMYLCASSSSKTGIETQYFGPGTRLLVL.

V and J are TRBV9 and TRBJ1-1; D is unclear. This CDR3 region has 14 residues. The germline V gene encodes CDR1 SGDLS and CDR2 YYNGEE. Trimming removed 4 bases from V and 4 bases from J, with 14 bases in between. CDR3 amino acids: CASSPPARGTEAFF. The CDR3 DNA sequence: TGTGCCAGCAGCCCCCCGGCCCGCGGCACTGAAGCTTTCTTT.

Here the CDR3 reads CASSLRGVGELFF. The CDR3 DNA follows: TGTGCCAGTAGTCTCAGGGGGGTCGGGGAGCTGTTTTTT. The chain couples TRBV19 to TRBJ2-2, with D possibly being TRBD1 (7 bases). Germline lookup yields CDR1 LNHDA and CDR2 SQIVND (reference sequence). V lost 5 bases and J lost 7, with 11 bases in between. This CDR3 is built from 13 residues.

The rearrangement joins TRBV7-3 to TRBJ2-1; D remains unclear. V lost 6 bases and J 7 bases, leaving 19 bases between the germline ends. Germline V gene data show CDR1 as SGHTA and CDR2 as FQGTGA. This CDR3 is 15 amino acids long. The CDR3 sequence is CASSLGLASPNEQFF. The CDR3 bases are TGTGCCAGCAGTCTAGGATTGGCTAGTCCTAATGAGCAGTTCTTC.

The chain combines TRBV11-3 with TRBJ2-4; 7 bases match TRBD2. The CDR3 is 15 amino acids. V trimming: 2 bases; J trimming: 7 bases; junction bases outside the gene matches: 8. CDR1 is SGHNT, CDR2 YENEEA, per germline. The CDR3 is CASSLWSAGENIQYF. The DNA of the CDR3 is TGTGCCAGCAGCTTATGGTCTGCGGGAGAGAACATTCAGTACTTC. Using reference TRBV11-3 and TRBJ2-4 for the parts outside the CDR3, the full variable domain is EAGVVQSPRYKIIEKKQPVAFWCNPISGHNTLYWYLQNLGQGPELLIRYENEEAVDDSQLPKDRFSAERLKGVDSTLKIQPAELGDSAVYLCASSLWSAGENIQYFGAGTRLSVL.

This clone was observed a single time. The J gene is TRBJ1-2, the V gene TRBV6-5, with 8 bases lining up with TRBD1. Germline V CDR1 and CDR2: MNHEY, SVGAGI. The CDR3 totals 14 residues. V shed 0 bases and J 8 bases; nucleotides not matched to a gene: 5. The DNA for the CDR3 is TGTGCCAGCAGTTACTCGACAGGGGTTCGGGGCTACACCTTC. It codes for CASSYSTGVRGYTF.

Of note for this clone: This sample includes further DNA sequences coding for the same CDR3. The genes are TRBV18 and TRBJ1-6; unclear D gene. CDR1 and CDR2 (germline): KGHSH, LQKENI. The ends were cut back, 11 bases at V and 10 bases at J, with 33 bases in the middle. The CDR3 length is 18 residues. The CDR3 bases are TGTGCCCCTAGGCCTTACCACCTCTCGGACTGTGTAGGATCACCCCTCCACTTT. Translated: CAPRPYHLSDCVGSPLHF.

The CDR3 loop is CASSFSGGAGEQFF. The DNA for the CDR3 is TGTGCCAGCAGCTTTAGCGGGGGGGCGGGTGAGCAGTTCTTC. The chain links TRBV7-2 to TRBJ2-1; 11 nucleotides align to TRBD2. V shed 3 bases, J shed 9 bases, and the junction held 4 bases outside the gene matches. In germline, CDR1 is SGHTA, CDR2 FQGNSA. The CDR3 spans 14 residues.

The J gene is TRBJ2-7, the V gene TRBV7-3; D is possibly TRBD1 (6 bases). This CDR3 has 14 residues. The V end was cut by 5 bases, the J end by 4 bases, with 15 bases between. Germline V gene data show CDR1 as SGHTA and CDR2 as FQGTGA. CDR3 sequence reads: CASSLDSPLYEQYF. CDR3 sequence (DNA): TGTGCCAGCAGCCTGGACAGTCCGCTTTACGAGCAGTACTTC.

This clone was seen just once. The rearrangement joins TRBV19 to TRBJ2-5, with TRBD1 matching 7 bases. CDR1 and CDR2 from the germline V gene are LNHDA and SQIVND (reference sequence). J gave up 4 bases and V 1 base, and 3 bases lay outside the gene matches. This CDR3 contains 14 residues. The CDR3 here is CASSIGPGGETQYF. As DNA, the CDR3 is TGTGCCAGTAGTATAGGGCCAGGGGGAGAGACCCAGTACTTC.

The CDR3 spells CASSDRDRGFYGYTF. CDR3 nucleotide sequence: TGTGCCAGCAGTGACCGGGACAGGGGGTTCTATGGCTACACCTTC. The chain has TRBV6-1 and TRBJ1-2; 11 bases fit TRBD1. The V and J ends lost 3 bases and 4 bases, in that order; junction bases with no gene match: 4. This CDR3 has 15 residues. Germline CDR1 MNHNS, CDR2 SASEGT.

The rearrangement uses TRBV14 and TRBJ2-3; a weak D match, TRBD2 (6 bases). Trimming cost V 0 bases and J 7 bases, with 14 bases left between them. The germline gives CDR1 SGHDN, CDR2 FVKESK. CDR3 length: 15 amino acids. DNA for the CDR3: TGTGCCAGCAGCCAAGATGGAGGGAGTGGAAATACGCAGTATTTT. Translating gives CASSQDGGSGNTQYF.